This record covers a single T cell receptor (beta chain). What it recognizes is unknown. This sample was included in a study of type 1 and type 2 diabetes patients. Study-level results: Some expanded clones seen only in T1D might occur in additional T2D or control samples. Between type 2 diabetes and control samples, V and J usage averaged about 0.97 correlation. In type 2 diabetes, highly-expanded CD4+ clones took a median around 4% of reads.

Amplification started from genomic DNA. A primer set of 30 forward and 13 reverse primers amplified the CDR3. TCRdb called the multiplex PCR reads again in MiXCR, with one record for every CDR3 protein. This table has 280,000 or so distinct CDR3 sequences, around 47% appearing once. The germline V gene has CDR1 LNHDA and CDR2 SQIVND (reference sequence). CDR3 length: 14 residues. The chain links TRBV19 to TRBJ2-7, with 11 bases fitting TRBD2. The DNA end is more similar to TRBJ2-1, so the J call may be wrong. The TCR originated in a young man with type 2 diabetes. Specimen: peripheral blood mononuclear cells (PBMCs). The CDR3 coding sequence is TGTGCCACCCGACTAGCGGGACAGGATCGTGAGCAGTTCTTC. Translating gives CATRLAGQDREQFF.